The TCR beta chain described here comes from a study of beta chain features in type 1 diabetes. Across the whole study: Patient and healthy donor groups were alike in age, gender and cell yields. Study findings and constraints: TCRB CDR3 length was moderately but significantly reduced in all four CD4+ subsets of Type 1 diabetes patients. There was a possibility that cDNA sequencing over-represented cells with high TCR expression.

Trimming stripped 6 bases from V and 8 bases from J, with 10 bases between. Looked up from germline, CDR1 is MDHEN and CDR2 is SYDVKM. The CDR3 has 11 residues. What was sequenced were expressed TCRB transcripts, since all of the isolated RNA had been reverse transcribed. The repertoire was sequenced with immunoSEQ multiplex PCR; TCRdb's copy has only in-frame clones and lacks some. In the table there are 40,000 to 45,000 clones, approximately 70% of which are singletons. This clone has just a few counts. The target antigen is unknown. This chain connects TRBV28 to TRBJ1-2; no clear D. The TCR was taken from a woman under 30 with type 1 diabetes. Sequenced sample: Tregs from blood. The CDR3 region is CASSELGGYTF. The CDR3 nucleotides are TGTGCCAGCAGCGAGCTAGGCGGCTACACCTTC.